This is a list of T cell receptor beta chains from one sample in a study of cytomegalovirus exposure and HLA in healthy donors. The repertoire was sequenced with immunoSEQ multiplex PCR; TCRdb's copy has only in-frame clones and lacks some. The sample comprises 200,000 to 300,000 clones, roughly four fifths of which are singletons, and about 2% rests with the top ten. The sequencing input was PBMCs. The receptors originated from a woman between 35 and 50 years old in good health and CMV-seropositive. Each CDR3 is given with its conserved first and last residue. D genes are given only for firm matches. Clone size is given for some rows only: seen once, a few or many times, or a class if the clone is expanded.

CDR3 DNA	CDR3 protein	V gene	J gene	D gene	clone size
TGTGCCAGCAGTCAGAGGACAGGGATGAGGACTGAAGCTTTCTTT	CASSQRTGMRTEAFF	TRBV28	TRBJ1-1	TRBD1	once
TGTGCTAGTGGTTTGGTAAATAGAGGCCTAGCGGGAGGAGCCTACGAGCAGTACTTC	CASGLVNRGLAGGAYEQYF	TRBV12-5	TRBJ2-7	TRBD2	NA
TGTGCCAGCTCACGACGACAGGGGTTCAATGAGCAGTTCTTC	CASSRRQGFNEQFF	TRBV18	TRBJ2-1	TRBD1	NA
TGTGCCAGCAGCTTGGAGGGGAAAGTAGGGATTACTGAAGCTTTCTTT	CASSLEGKVGITEAFF	TRBV5-6	TRBJ1-1	NA	NA
TGTGCCACCTCAGCACAGGAGAACACCGGGGAGCCGTTTTTT	CATSAQENTGEPFF	TRBV18	TRBJ2-2	NA	NA
TGTGCCAGTAGTATAGATCGCCACTCCGGTGGCAATCAGCCCCAGCATTTT	CASSIDRHSGGNQPQHF	TRBV19	TRBJ1-5	NA	NA
TGTGCCAGTGAGGCGACTCCAACTAATGAAAAACTGTTTTTT	CASEATPTNEKLFF	TRBV19	TRBJ1-4	NA	NA
TGTGCCAGCACGGACGGATCCAGGGCGGGGCGGGAGCAGTACTTC	CASTDGSRAGREQYF	TRBV18	TRBJ2-7	NA	NA
TGTGCCGCAATCGACAGGGAAGGGTACACTGAAGCTTTCTTT	CAAIDREGYTEAFF	TRBV6-5	TRBJ1-1	TRBD1	NA
TGTGCCAGCAGTCCTCGGACAGGGAGGAACACTGAAGCTTTCTTT	CASSPRTGRNTEAFF	TRBV27	TRBJ1-1	TRBD1	NA
TGTGCCAGCGGGGTTACAGGGGTCCGGGAGACCCAGTACTTC	CASGVTGVRETQYF	TRBV6-1	TRBJ2-5	TRBD1	NA
TGTGCCTGGAGTGTAAGGAGCGGGGCCCGCCCTACATATGAGCAGTTCTTC	CAWSVRSGARPTYEQFF	TRBV30	TRBJ2-1	TRBD2	NA
TGTGCCAGCAGTCCAGCCCGCGGACAGGGCAAAAGGTACGAGCAGTACTTC	CASSPARGQGKRYEQYF	TRBV27	TRBJ2-7	TRBD1	NA
TGCGCCAGCAGTCAAGATACTGGACTAGCGGGAGTCGAGCAGTTCTTC	CASSQDTGLAGVEQFF	TRBV4-3	TRBJ2-1	TRBD2	NA
TGTGCCTGGAGGGACCGGGGAGTTACATATGGCTACACCTTC	CAWRDRGVTYGYTF	TRBV30	TRBJ1-2	NA	NA
TGTGCCAGCAGCCTCAGACAGGAAATGCCTGGCTACACCTTC	CASSLRQEMPGYTF	TRBV6-1	TRBJ1-2	NA	NA
TGTGCCATCAGCCGAGGGACAGGTTACTACGAGCAGTACTTC	CAISRGTGYYEQYF	TRBV10-3	TRBJ2-7	TRBD1	NA
TGTGCCAGCAGCTACCCAAATAACAATGAGCAGTTCTTC	CASSYPNNNEQFF	TRBV6-4	TRBJ2-1	NA	NA
TGTGCCAGCAGCGTAGGGAGTACAGATACGCAGTATTTT	CASSVGSTDTQYF	TRBV9	TRBJ2-3	NA	NA
TGTGCCAGTGGACAGGGGCCGTATGAGCAGTTCTTC	CASGQGPYEQFF	TRBV6-5	TRBJ2-1	TRBD1	NA
TGTGCCAGCAGCTTAGGAGGGTACGGCACAGATACGCAGTATTTT	CASSLGGYGTDTQYF	TRBV7-2	TRBJ2-3	NA	few
TGTGCCAGCAGCTTGGCCCCCTCTAGCGGGGTGTTCGGGGAGCTGTTTTTT	CASSLAPSSGVFGELFF	TRBV5-6	TRBJ2-2	TRBD2	NA
TGTGCCAGTAGTATCACGGGACAGGGTAATAACGAGCAGTACTTC	CASSITGQGNNEQYF	TRBV19	TRBJ2-7	TRBD1	NA
TGTGCCAGCTCACCTCCGTTACAGGGGGGCTACGGCAATGAGCAGTTCTTC	CASSPPLQGGYGNEQFF	TRBV18	TRBJ2-1	TRBD1	NA
TGCAGCGTTGAAAATAGCAATAACCCGAACACTGAAGCTTTCTTT	CSVENSNNPNTEAFF	TRBV29-1	TRBJ1-1	NA	NA
TGTGCCAGCAGCTTCCGGGGACAAGAGACCCAGTACTTC	CASSFRGQETQYF	TRBV7-9	TRBJ2-5	NA	NA
TGCGCCAGCAGCTTGGTGACAACGGGGTTGGATAATTCACCCCTCCACTTT	CASSLVTTGLDNSPLHF	TRBV5-1	TRBJ1-6	NA	NA
TGCAGCGTTGACGACTCTAGCGGGAGTACCTACGAGCAGTACTTC	CSVDDSSGSTYEQYF	TRBV29-1	TRBJ2-7	TRBD2	NA
TGTGCCTGGAGTGTTGACGGGACAGGGACCCAGTACTTC	CAWSVDGTGTQYF	TRBV30	TRBJ2-5	TRBD1	NA
TGTGCCTGGTCGACTAGTCCCGGGGGTGAGCAGTACTTC	CAWSTSPGGEQYF	TRBV30	TRBJ2-7	NA	NA
TGTGCCAGCAGCTTATACCCCCCGGGACTAGCGGGGTTCTCCTACGAGCAGTACTTC	CASSLYPPGLAGFSYEQYF	TRBV11-2	TRBJ2-7	TRBD2	NA
TGTGCCAGCAGCCCACTAGGATACGAGCAGTTCTTC	CASSPLGYEQFF	TRBV4-2	TRBJ2-1	NA	NA
TGTGCCAGCAGTTTCGAGCCAACGAACACCGGGGAGCTGTTTTTT	CASSFEPTNTGELFF	TRBV6-5	TRBJ2-2	NA	few
TGTGCCTGGAGCCTAAAGACAGGGGGCGCCCAAGAGACCCAGTACTTC	CAWSLKTGGAQETQYF	TRBV30	TRBJ2-5	TRBD1	NA
TGTGCCAGCAGGACCGGGACTAGGGGGAACACCGGGGAGCTGTTTTTT	CASRTGTRGNTGELFF	TRBV2	TRBJ2-2	TRBD2	NA
TGTGCCAGCAGCCATTACAGGTCGTATGGCTACACCTTC	CASSHYRSYGYTF	TRBV14	TRBJ1-2	NA	NA
TGTGCCAGCAGCTTGAGTAGCGGGCAGCATGAGCAGTTCTTC	CASSLSSGQHEQFF	TRBV7-8	TRBJ2-1	TRBD2	NA
TGTGCCAGTAGTATGGGAGCATTCTCCTACAATGAGCAGTTCTTC	CASSMGAFSYNEQFF	TRBV19	TRBJ2-1	NA	NA
TGTGCCAGCAGCCCGACAGGGAGCACAGATACGCAGTATTTT	CASSPTGSTDTQYF	TRBV4-2	TRBJ2-3	TRBD1	NA
TGCGCCAGCAGGAGTCCCGGGGGGAATGAGCAGTTCTTC	CASRSPGGNEQFF	TRBV5-1	TRBJ2-1	TRBD2	NA
TGTGCCAGCAGTGATACCGGTCAGGGGTCCCCCTACGAGCAGTACTTC	CASSDTGQGSPYEQYF	TRBV28	TRBJ2-7	NA	NA
TGTGCCAGCAGGAAACAACCGAACACTGAAGCTTTCTTT	CASRKQPNTEAFF	TRBV25-1	TRBJ1-1	NA	few
TGCGCCAGCAGCCAAGGAAGCGGGAGTCCCCCCGATGAGCAGTTCTTC	CASSQGSGSPPDEQFF	TRBV4-3	TRBJ2-1	TRBD2	NA
TGTGCCAGTAGTGCTACAGGGGGCTCCTACAATGAGCAGTTCTTC	CASSATGGSYNEQFF	TRBV19	TRBJ2-1	TRBD1	NA
TGCGCCAGCAGCCAATTTGGCAAAGCGGATTTGACTGAAGCTTTCTTT	CASSQFGKADLTEAFF	TRBV4-3	TRBJ1-1	NA	NA
TGTGCCAGCAGCTTGGTAGGGAGCTATGAGACCCAGTACTTC	CASSLVGSYETQYF	TRBV5-4	TRBJ2-5	NA	NA
TGTGCCATCAGTGCCCAGGGGGGTGGCTATGGCTACACCTTC	CAISAQGGGYGYTF	TRBV10-3	TRBJ1-2	TRBD1	NA
TGTGCCAGTAAAACCGGGGGGGGCTCCTACAATGAGCAGTTCTTC	CASKTGGGSYNEQFF	TRBV19	TRBJ2-1	TRBD2	once
TGTGCCAGCGCTTCCGACAGGGGCGGTCAGCCCCAGCATTTT	CASASDRGGQPQHF	TRBV6-5	TRBJ1-5	TRBD1	NA
TGTGCCAGCAGCGTAGTCGGGGATCTCAATGAGCAGTTCTTC	CASSVVGDLNEQFF	TRBV9	TRBJ2-1	NA	once
TGCGCCAGCAGCCAAGAAAGGGGGTACAGCTCCTACAATGAGCAGTTCTTC	CASSQERGYSSYNEQFF	TRBV4-1	TRBJ2-1	NA	once